This passage covers 22 T cell receptor beta chains from one sample sequenced in a study of cytomegalovirus exposure and HLA in healthy donors. A multiplex PCR was run with 60 Vbeta primers and 13 Jbeta primers. Some clones are missing from TCRdb's copy, which holds only in-frame ones; the method was immunoSEQ multiplex PCR. The data show about 110,000 clones, with 60% to 85% seen just once and 2.5% to 3% held by the top ten. Sequencing input: PBMCs. Every receptor here comes from a male donor in good health and CMV-seropositive.

The chain employs TRBV18 and TRBJ1-1; 9 bases align to TRBD1. The CDR3 consists of 19 residues. Germline V CDR1 and CDR2: KGHSH, LQKENI. V trimming: 3 bases; J trimming: 4 bases; junction bases outside the gene matches: 18. The CDR3 coding sequence is TGTGCCAGCTCACCGACCCTCCCCGGGACAGGGAGTTTCGGCACTGAAGCTTTCTTT. Amino acid sequence: CASSPTLPGTGSFGTEAFF.

The CDR3, as DNA: TGTGCCAGCAGCTTACAGGGTAGCAATCAGCCCCAGCATTTT. Its translation is CASSLQGSNQPQHF. The gene calls are TRBV7-2 and TRBJ1-5, with a possible D match to TRBD1 (5 bases). This CDR3 comprises 14 residues. The germline V and J ends were trimmed by 2 bases and 0 bases, with 5 bases remaining between them. The germline gives CDR1 SGHTA, CDR2 FQGNSA.

The chain uses TRBV19 and TRBJ1-2, with 9 nucleotides matching TRBD1. V lost 9 bases to trimming and J lost 3 bases; unmatched junction nucleotides: 5. CDR1 is LNHDA, CDR2 SQIVND, per germline (reference sequence). The CDR3 runs 13 residues. CDR3 loop: CASGTGTYYGYTF. The CDR3 nucleotides are TGTGCCAGCGGGACAGGGACCTACTATGGCTACACCTTC.

The rearrangement joins TRBV30 to TRBJ2-7, with D unclear. Trimming stripped 0 bases from V and 1 base from J, with 4 bases between. Per germline, CDR1 GTSNPN and CDR2 SVGIG (reference sequence). The CDR3 consists of 12 residues. The DNA for the CDR3 is TGTGCCTGGAGTGTCGGGTCCTACGAGCAGTACTTC. Protein product: CAWSVGSYEQYF.

This chain joins TRBV10-3 and TRBJ2-7; 7 bases agree with TRBD2. J gave up 1 base and V 6 bases, and 6 bases lay outside the gene matches. CDR3 length: 14 residues. The V gene's germline CDR1 is ENHRY and CDR2 SYGVKD. CDR3 in amino acids: CAIRAGVNSYEQYF. The CDR3 region has the DNA TGTGCCATCAGGGCGGGGGTTAATTCCTACGAGCAGTACTTC.

The chain combines TRBV20-1 with TRBJ1-6, with no clear D. From germline, CDR1 is DFQATT and CDR2 SNEGSKA (reference sequence). V was clipped by 6 bases and J by 14 bases, with 11 bases between them. This CDR3 spans 10 amino acids. The CDR3 nucleotides read TGCAGTGCCCCAGGTTTTTCCCTCCACTTT. Translation: CSAPGFSLHF.

The CDR3 protein is CASRSGTNSNQPQHF. Here the CDR3 DNA reads TGTGCCAGTAGGAGCGGGACAAATAGCAATCAGCCCCAGCATTTT. The chain recombines TRBV19 with TRBJ1-5; perhaps TRBD1 as D (6 bases). The germline CDR1 and CDR2 sequences are LNHDA and SQIVND (reference sequence). This CDR3 has 15 residues. V was shortened by 6 bases and J by 0 bases, with 12 bases between the two germline ends.

This clone was counted only a few times. The chain uses TRBV10-3 and TRBJ1-1, with TRBD1 identical over 7 bases. V shed 7 bases and J 5 bases; nucleotides not matched to a gene: 4. Germline CDR1 and CDR2: ENHRY and SYGVKD. This CDR3 comprises 12 residues. The CDR3 DNA reads TGTGCCATCAAGAGGGGGCGAACTGAAGCTTTCTTT. Residues: CAIKRGRTEAFF.

The CDR3 region is CASSLTGVYGYTF. Here the CDR3 DNA reads TGCGCCAGCAGCTTGACAGGGGTCTATGGCTACACCTTC. This chain connects TRBV5-1 to TRBJ1-2; 7 bases are shared with TRBD1. CDR1 SGHRS and CDR2 YFSETQ come from the germline V gene. J was trimmed by 4 bases and V by 1 base; bases with no gene match: 1. The CDR3 consists of 13 residues.

The chain is built from TRBV5-8 and TRBJ2-7, with 15 nucleotides matching TRBD2. Germline lookup yields CDR1 SGHTS and CDR2 YDEGEE. V lost 4 bases and J lost 7; bases outside the gene matches: 9. This CDR3 contains 16 residues. This CDR3 is CASSRTSGRVRGEQYF. The DNA for the CDR3 is TGTGCCAGCAGCCGGACTAGCGGGAGGGTAAGGGGGGAGCAGTACTTC.

The rearrangement links TRBV6-6 to TRBJ1-4, with D possibly TRBD1 on 6 matching bases. CDR1 is MNHNY and CDR2 is SVGAGI in the germline V gene (reference sequence). CDR3 length equals 15 residues. V was trimmed by 4 bases and J by 6 bases, leaving 15 bases between them. CDR3 sequence: CASSSGGGFDEKLFF. The DNA for the CDR3 is TGTGCCAGCAGTTCGGGGGGCGGGTTTGATGAAAAACTGTTTTTT.

This chain joins TRBV7-2 and TRBJ2-5, with TRBD1 identical over 8 bases. The V segment lost 5 bases and the J segment 5 bases; nucleotides outside the gene matches: 10. This CDR3 is 15 amino acids long. CDR1 is SGHTA, CDR2 FQGNSA, per germline. The CDR3 region is CASSVARGRGETQYF. For the CDR3, the DNA is TGTGCCAGCAGCGTCGCCAGGGGGCGCGGGGAGACCCAGTACTTC.

Comment on this clone: A junction boundary mismatches the germline segment, possibly from a read error. The chain recombines TRBV29-1 with TRBJ2-2; D perhaps matches TRBD2 (6 bases). The germline V gene encodes CDR1 SQVTM and CDR2 ANQGSEA. CDR3 size: 15 residues. This CDR3 reads CSVEEGLTNTGELFF. Written as DNA, the CDR3 is TGCAGCGTCGAAGAAGGACTAACGAACACCGGGGAGCTGTTTTTT.

This clone was seen a handful of times. One end of the junction is discordant with germline, which a read error may explain. This CDR3 is CASSLVQVGVSNQPQNF. CDR3 bases: TGTGCCAGCAGCTTAGTTCAAGTAGGGGTTAGCAATCAGCCCCAGAATTTT. V is TRBV7-2 and J is TRBJ1-5, with D maybe TRBD1 (5 bases). This CDR3 contains 17 residues. Germline V gene sequence: CDR1 SGHTA, CDR2 FQGNSA.

This chain connects TRBV9 to TRBJ2-7; D might be TRBD2 (6 bases). Germline V gene data show CDR1 as SGDLS and CDR2 as YYNGEE. The V end lost 0 bases, the J end lost 3 bases, and 7 bases lay between the germline ends. The CDR3 has 13 amino acids. CDR3 bases: TGTGCCAGCAGCGTAGTGGGGGGCTACGAGCAGTACTTC. Protein sequence: CASSVVGGYEQYF.

The chain links TRBV19 to TRBJ2-6; D unresolved. Trimming took off 6 bases at V and 0 bases at J, with 9 bases between the two ends. CDR1 and CDR2 from the germline V gene are LNHDA and SQIVND (reference sequence). There are 15 residues in the CDR3. The CDR3 spells CASRLTSSGANVLTF. As DNA, the CDR3 is TGTGCCAGTAGGCTGACAAGCTCTGGGGCCAACGTCCTGACTTTC.

The V and J genes are TRBV18 and TRBJ2-3, with a possible D match to TRBD2 (5 bases). Germline V gene sequence: CDR1 KGHSH, CDR2 LQKENI. Trimming shortened V by 0 bases and J by 2 bases, and 9 bases separated the two germline ends. This CDR3 has 15 amino acids. The CDR3 protein is CASSPPTGITDTQYF. CDR3 DNA: TGTGCCAGCTCACCACCGACCGGGATCACAGATACGCAGTATTTT.

The gene calls are TRBV5-6 and TRBJ1-1; the match to TRBD1 covers 10 bases. The CDR3 consists of 18 residues. V gave up 5 bases and J gave up 0 bases; unmatched junction bases: 13. In germline, CDR1 is SGHDT, CDR2 YYEEEE. The CDR3 nucleotides are TGTGCCAGCAGATACAGTGGACAGGGGGAAATAATGAACACTGAAGCTTTCTTT. Translated: CASRYSGQGEIMNTEAFF.

V is TRBV6-6 and J is TRBJ1-4, with 8 bases fitting TRBD1. CDR3 length equals 14 residues. Trimming at V came to 11 bases and at J to 3 bases, leaving 8 bases not matched to a gene. CDR1 MNHNY and CDR2 SVGAGI come from the germline V gene (reference sequence). CDR3 loop: CAAGGASSNEKLFF. CDR3 nucleotide sequence: TGTGCCGCAGGGGGCGCGTCATCTAATGAAAAACTGTTTTTT.

The rearrangement links TRBV28 to TRBJ2-6, with D unresolved. Germline CDR1 is MDHEN and CDR2 is SYDVKM. V lost 6 bases, J lost 2 bases, and 11 bases lay in between. The CDR3 is made up of 15 amino acids. The CDR3 sequence is CASSQNNPGANVLTF. Here the CDR3 DNA reads TGTGCCAGCAGCCAAAACAATCCTGGGGCCAACGTCCTGACTTTC.

This chain links TRBV7-8 with TRBJ1-1; unclear D gene. CDR1 SGHVS and CDR2 FQNEAQ come from the germline V gene. V lost 2 bases and J lost 0, with 7 bases in between. This CDR3 spans 14 amino acids. CDR3 in DNA: TGTGCCAGCAGCTTAAATTCAATGAACACTGAAGCTTTCTTT. It translates to CASSLNSMNTEAFF.

The chain links TRBV7-2 to TRBJ2-7, with TRBD2 matching 8 bases. Germline trimming cut 2 bases from V and 4 bases from J; bases unmatched to any gene: 4. In germline, CDR1 is SGHTA, CDR2 FQGNSA. The CDR3 sequence is 14 residues long. The chain's CDR3 is CASSLSGSMYEQYF. The CDR3 nucleotides are TGTGCCAGCAGCTTAAGCGGGAGTATGTACGAGCAGTACTTC. Drawing the rest from reference TRBV7-2 and TRBJ2-7, the complete variable domain is GAGVSQSPSNKVTEKGKDVELRCDPISGHTALYWYRQSLGQGLEFLIYFQGNSAPDKSGLPSDRFSAERTGGSVSTLTIQRTQQEDSAVYLCASSLSGSMYEQYFGPGTRLTVT.